This entry is about one T cell receptor (beta chain). Its antigen remains unidentified. These data originate in a study of blood T cells in healthy people across ages. Broader study findings: Researchers deemed the diversity estimates from one million T cells underestimates. There were more naive CD4+ cells and higher diversity in long-lived donors than in aged donors.

Healthy Russian Caucasian donors spanned ages about 6 to 90 years. Germline CDR1 reads SQVTM; CDR2 reads ANQGSEA. V lost 4 bases to trimming and J lost 4 bases, with 4 bases between them. The length of the CDR3 is 10 residues. A second PCR of 7 to 11 cycles used a sample-barcoded 5' primer and a J-beta primer mix. Via MiXCR, TCRdb re-called the 5' RACE reads, giving one row per CDR3 protein. The sample lists 1.5 million to 2 million distinct CDR3 sequences, approximately 50% occurring once. This receptor was obtained from a woman aged 40 to 49 in good health. Material: blood. The V and J genes are TRBV29-1 and TRBJ1-1; D call uncertain. The CDR3 DNA is TGCAGCGTTGGGAGCACTGAAGCTTTCTTT. Amino acid sequence: CSVGSTEAFF.